The rows below give T cell receptor beta chains drawn from one sample of a study of cytomegalovirus exposure and HLA in healthy donors. Assay used: immunoSEQ multiplex PCR; TCRdb lists only in-frame clones, some missing. The sample consists of about 270,000 clones, around 86% of them appearing once. The source material was PBMCs. The receptors originated from a man between 35 and 55 years old in good health and CMV-seropositive. CDR3s include the opening cysteine and the closing phenylalanine or tryptophan. A D gene is named only where the DNA matches it firmly. Expanded clones are given a class, and other clones once, few, many or no size at all.

CASRDITNYGYTF,TGCGCCAGCAGGGACATAACTAACTATGGCTACACCTTC,TRBV5-1,.,13,TRBJ1-2,once
CASSDDWASGGGEQYF,TGTGCCAGCAGTGATGATTGGGCTAGCGGGGGTGGAGAGCAGTACTTC,TRBV2,TRBD2,16,TRBJ2-7,.
CASSYGTPGGTEAFF,TGTGCCAGCAGCTATGGGACTCCGGGGGGCACTGAAGCTTTCTTT,TRBV7-9,.,15,TRBJ1-1,.
CASSLTVNTEAFF,TGTGCCAGCAGCTTAACGGTGAACACTGAAGCTTTCTTT,TRBV7-2,.,13,TRBJ1-1,.
CASSPEANRGEKLFF,TGTGCCAGCAGCCCAGAGGCAAACCGGGGAGAAAAACTGTTTTTT,TRBV28,.,15,TRBJ1-4,.
CASSQEELNQPQHF,TGCGCCAGCAGCCAAGAGGAGTTAAATCAGCCCCAGCATTTT,TRBV4-1,.,14,TRBJ1-5,few
CASSFGENNNEQFF,TGCGCCAGCAGCTTCGGAGAGAATAACAATGAGCAGTTCTTC,TRBV5-1,.,14,TRBJ2-1,.
CASTGIGGETQYF,TGTGCCAGCACCGGGATAGGGGGCGAGACCCAGTACTTC,TRBV2,TRBD1,13,TRBJ2-5,.
CASSYSRKNIQYF,TGTGCCAGCAGTTACTCGAGGAAAAACATTCAGTACTTC,TRBV6-5,.,13,TRBJ2-4,once
CASSLLVRDSSYNEQFF,TGCGCCAGCAGCTTACTAGTCCGGGATTCCTCCTACAATGAGCAGTTCTTC,TRBV5-1,.,17,TRBJ2-1,.
CASSPSGRAEAFF,TGTGCCAGCAGTCCCTCGGGGAGAGCTGAAGCTTTCTTT,TRBV6-1,.,13,TRBJ1-1,few
CASSDRTSGRTNTGELFF,TGTGCCAGCAGCGACCGGACTAGCGGGAGGACGAACACCGGGGAGCTGTTTTTT,TRBV9,TRBD2,18,TRBJ2-2,.
CASSPRTVILYGYTF,TGTGCCAGTAGTCCCCGGACAGTTATCCTCTATGGCTACACCTTC,TRBV19,.,15,TRBJ1-2,.
CASSLAGDTDTQYF,TGTGCCAGTAGTCTAGCGGGAGATACAGATACGCAGTATTTT,TRBV19,TRBD2,14,TRBJ2-3,.
CASSQDRGEETQYF,TGCGCCAGCAGCCAGGACAGGGGAGAGGAGACCCAGTACTTC,TRBV4-1,TRBD1,14,TRBJ2-5,.
CASSQGGVGLDQETQYF,TGCGCCAGCAGCCAAGGGGGCGTGGGACTAGATCAAGAGACCCAGTACTTC,TRBV4-1,TRBD2,17,TRBJ2-5,.
CASSLEAGLARLEQYF,TGCGCCAGCAGCCTCGAGGCTGGACTAGCGAGGCTCGAGCAGTACTTC,TRBV5-1,TRBD2,16,TRBJ2-7,.
CASSLREEAPEFF,TGTGCCAGCAGCTTGAGAGAAGAGGCCCCGGAGTTCTTC,TRBV9,.,13,TRBJ2-1,.
CASSQPGQGATEAFF,TGTGCCAGCAGCCAACCGGGACAGGGGGCCACTGAAGCTTTCTTT,TRBV5-4,TRBD1,15,TRBJ1-1,few
CASSGGTSGSYEQYF,TGTGCCAGCAGCGGTGGGACTAGCGGGTCCTACGAGCAGTACTTC,TRBV7-9,TRBD2,15,TRBJ2-7,.
CASSLYQGNTEAFF,TGCGCCAGCAGCTTGTATCAGGGTAACACTGAAGCTTTCTTT,TRBV5-1,.,14,TRBJ1-1,.
CASSYTGISSYEQYF,TGTGCCAGCAGTTACACAGGGATCTCCTCCTACGAGCAGTACTTC,TRBV7-2,.,15,TRBJ2-7,.
CASSSRDRGIAKNIQYF,TGTGCCAGCAGTTCCCGGGACAGGGGGATAGCCAAAAACATTCAGTACTTC,TRBV28,TRBD1,17,TRBJ2-4,.
CASRTETGNTEAFF,TGTGCCAGCAGGACTGAGACGGGGAACACTGAAGCTTTCTTT,TRBV28,.,14,TRBJ1-1,.
CASSRSTSLDTQYF,TGTGCCAGCAGCCGCAGCACTAGTTTGGATACGCAGTATTTT,TRBV7-3,.,14,TRBJ2-3,.
CASTARGLAAETQYF,TGTGCCAGTACCGCTAGAGGACTAGCGGCAGAGACCCAGTACTTC,TRBV19,TRBD2,15,TRBJ2-5,.
CASSGGTSGSYEQYF,TGTGCCAGCAGTGGAGGGACTAGCGGGAGCTACGAGCAGTACTTC,TRBV2,TRBD2,15,TRBJ2-7,.
CASSLVGQGRETQYF,TGTGCCAGCAGTTTAGTGGGACAGGGGAGGGAGACCCAGTACTTC,TRBV28,TRBD1,15,TRBJ2-5,.
CASSLGTSEYNEQFF,TGCGCCAGCAGCTTGGGGACTAGCGAGTACAATGAGCAGTTCTTC,TRBV5-1,TRBD2,15,TRBJ2-1,.
CASSSRGSSGANVLTF,TGTGCCAGTAGTTCCCGCGGTAGCTCTGGGGCCAACGTCCTGACTTTC,TRBV19,.,16,TRBJ2-6,.
CASSPRELAGGPRNEQYF,TGCGCCAGCAGCCCCAGGGAGCTAGCGGGAGGGCCTCGGAACGAGCAGTACTTC,TRBV5-1,TRBD2,18,TRBJ2-7,.
CASRGGFIEETQYF,TGTGCCAGCAGGGGAGGATTTATTGAGGAGACCCAGTACTTC,TRBV2,.,14,TRBJ2-5,.
CASSVGLAGLTDTQYF,TGCGCCAGCAGCGTGGGACTAGCGGGGCTTACAGATACGCAGTATTTT,TRBV5-1,TRBD2,16,TRBJ2-3,.
CSSSWDRQNTEAFF,TGTTCCAGCAGCTGGGACAGGCAGAACACTGAAGCTTTCTTT,TRBV7-9,TRBD1,14,TRBJ1-1,.
CASSPQGTNPPQHF,TGTGCCAGCAGTCCTCAGGGGACCAACCCGCCCCAGCATTTT,TRBV27,.,14,TRBJ1-5,.
CSAPGTGDTEAFF,TGCAGCGCCCCCGGGACAGGGGACACTGAAGCTTTCTTT,TRBV29-1,TRBD1,13,TRBJ1-1,.
CASSYDGGGGNEQYF,TGTGCCAGCAGTTACGATGGAGGGGGCGGAAACGAGCAGTACTTC,TRBV27,.,15,TRBJ2-7,.
CASSLGAGRELNTEAFF,TGTGCCAGCAGCTTAGGGGCAGGGAGGGAGTTGAACACTGAAGCTTTCTTT,TRBV13,.,17,TRBJ1-1,.
CASSVGLAGGINEQFF,TGTGCCAGCAGCGTAGGACTAGCGGGAGGGATCAATGAGCAGTTCTTC,TRBV9,TRBD2,16,TRBJ2-1,.
CASSWGLAGFNTGELFF,TGTGCCAGCAGCTGGGGACTAGCGGGATTTAACACCGGGGAGCTGTTTTTT,TRBV7-2,TRBD2,17,TRBJ2-2,.
CASSYWGQGTSYEQYF,TGTGCCAGCAGTTACTGGGGACAGGGGACATCCTACGAGCAGTACTTC,TRBV6-5,TRBD1,16,TRBJ2-7,.
CASSPDRGDEKLFF,TGTGCCAGCTCCCCGGACAGGGGGGATGAAAAACTGTTTTTT,TRBV18,TRBD1,14,TRBJ1-4,.
CASSLRDSEVYNEQFF,TGTGCCAGCAGTTTACGGGACTCTGAGGTCTACAATGAGCAGTTCTTC,TRBV28,.,16,TRBJ2-1,once
CASSIGDSSYEQYF,TGTGCCAGTAGTATAGGTGACAGTTCCTACGAGCAGTACTTC,TRBV19,.,14,TRBJ2-7,.